Below are 27 T cell receptor beta chains sequenced from a single sample in a study of Ad26.COV2.S vaccination and SARS-CoV-2 variants. Some clones are missing from TCRdb's copy, which holds only in-frame ones; the method was immunoSEQ multiplex PCR. Altogether about 400,000 clones are present, approximately 91% being singletons, with the ten largest covering 1.5% to 2%. Treatment meaning: roughly 18 received Ad26.COV2.S at low or high dose, single or two shots; five or six received placebo; per-sample allocation not given. Sampling happened 63 days after the first vaccine or placebo injection. Source: peripheral blood, taken in a trial of Ad26.COV2.S vaccine versus placebo. The receptors shown here come from a person between 18 and 59 years old who received the Ad26.COV2.S COVID-19 vaccine or a placebo.

The CDR3 DNA reads as TGTGCCAGCAGCTTAGGAGAGGTTATCTATGGCTACACCTTC. Protein product: CASSLGEVIYGYTF. The chain employs TRBV7-9 and TRBJ1-2; D uncertain. Looked up from germline, CDR1 is SEHNR and CDR2 is FQNEAQ (reference sequence). V lost 1 base, J lost 4 bases, and 10 bases lay in between. This CDR3 is built from 14 residues.

The chain carries TRBV7-9 and TRBJ2-7; 7 bases line up with TRBD1. From germline, CDR1 is SEHNR and CDR2 FQNEAQ (reference sequence). The V segment lost 5 bases and the J segment 6 bases; nucleotides outside the gene matches: 1. The CDR3 is 11 amino acids. The CDR3 nucleotides are TGTGCCAGCAGCGCAGGGGGCGAGCAGTACTTC. Its translation is CASSAGGEQYF.

This rearrangement joins TRBV11-3 to TRBJ2-3; the D is unclear. The V end was cut by 3 bases, the J end by 1 base, with 5 bases between. Germline assignment: CDR1 SGHNT and CDR2 YENEEA. The CDR3 runs 13 residues. The DNA of the CDR3 is TGTGCCAGCAGCTTTAGGGGCACAGATACGCAGTATTTT. Residues: CASSFRGTDTQYF.

The V call is TRBV14, the J call TRBJ1-1, with D unclear. Germline CDR1 is SGHDN and CDR2 is FVKESK. CDR3 size: 13 residues. V was shortened by 0 bases and J by 4 bases, with 6 bases between the two germline ends. For the CDR3, the DNA is TGTGCCAGCAGCCAAGAACGGGGCACTGAAGCTTTCTTT. Its protein product is CASSQERGTEAFF.

This chain links TRBV7-3 with TRBJ2-3, with D perhaps TRBD2 (5 bases). Germline V gives CDR1 SGHTA, CDR2 FQGTGA. The CDR3 is 15 residues long. The germline V and J ends were trimmed by 5 bases and 4 bases, with 16 bases remaining between them. The CDR3, as DNA: TGTGCCAGCAGCCCCATCCGGGCCGGGGCAGATACGCAGTATTTT. It yields the protein CASSPIRAGADTQYF. The whole variable domain, remainder taken from reference TRBV7-3 and TRBJ2-3, is GAGVSQTPSNKVTEKGKYVELRCDPISGHTALYWYRQSLGQGPEFLIYFQGTGAADDSGLPNDRFFAVRPEGSVSTLKIQRTERGDSAVYLCASSPIRAGADTQYFGPGTRLTVL.

This clone was counted once. The chain uses TRBV27 and TRBJ2-2; D is ambiguous. Trimming removed 9 bases at V and 4 bases at J, with 9 bases between. Germline V gene data show CDR1 as MNHEY and CDR2 as SMNVEV (reference sequence). The CDR3 has 12 amino acids. CDR3 coding DNA: TGTGCCAGTCGCCGGACCACCGGGGAGCTGTTTTTT. Amino acids: CASRRTTGELFF.

In its sample, this clone was seen a few times. This rearrangement joins TRBV12-3 or TRBV12-4 to TRBJ1-1; D call uncertain. Trimming pared 5 bases from V and 0 bases from J, leaving 7 bases between. The length of the CDR3 is 13 residues. CDR3 in amino acids: CASSPQMNTEAFF. The DNA for the CDR3 is TGTGCCAGCAGTCCCCAAATGAACACTGAAGCTTTCTTT.

The gene calls are TRBV14 and TRBJ2-2, with D possibly being TRBD2 (6 bases). The V end lost 1 base, the J end lost 4 bases, and 13 bases lay between the germline ends. Per germline, CDR1 SGHDN and CDR2 FVKESK. The CDR3 is made up of 16 amino acids. CDR3 DNA sequence: TGTGCCAGCAGCCAAGTCGCGGGAACCCTCACCGGGGAGCTGTTTTTT. Encoded protein: CASSQVAGTLTGELFF.

The chain links TRBV19 to TRBJ2-1; no firm D call. The CDR3 sequence is 14 residues long. The germline CDR1 and CDR2 sequences are LNHDA and SQIVND (reference sequence). V shed 4 bases and J shed 8 bases, with 15 bases lying between them. The CDR3 DNA reads TGTGCCAGTAGTAACAGCCCCGCCTTGGATGAGCAGTTCTTC. Its translation: CASSNSPALDEQFF.

The chain joins TRBV19 to TRBJ2-2; no definite D call. V lost 7 bases to trimming and J lost 5 bases, with 11 bases between them. Per germline, CDR1 LNHDA and CDR2 SQIVND (reference sequence). This CDR3 contains 13 residues. DNA for the CDR3: TGTGCCAGTACACTCCTGGGGACCGGGGAGCTGTTTTTT. Translated, it gives CASTLLGTGELFF.

This clone was detected once. The rearrangement links TRBV28 to TRBJ1-1; D may be TRBD1 (6 bases). Trimming left V 8 bases short and J 4 bases short, with 14 bases between. Germline loops: CDR1 MDHEN, CDR2 SYDVKM. The CDR3 extends over 13 amino acids. The CDR3 DNA reads TGTGCCAGCCTTCCCGACAGGCGCACTGAAGCTTTCTTT. Translating gives CASLPDRRTEAFF. Based on the CDR3 plus reference TRBV28 and TRBJ1-1, the full variable domain is DVKVTQSSRYLVKRTGEKVFLECVQDMDHENMFWYRQDPGLGLRLIYFSYDVKMKEKGDIPEGYSVSREKKERFSLILESASTNQTSMYLCASLPDRRTEAFFGQGTRLTVV.

The rearrangement uses TRBV5-4 and TRBJ2-2, with D maybe TRBD2 (6 bases). With 4 bases removed from V and 6 bases from J, the gap between germline ends came to 16 bases. This CDR3 is 15 amino acids long. The V gene's germline CDR1 is SGHNT and CDR2 YYREEE (reference sequence). CDR3 sequence: CASSGHGSIAGELFF. CDR3 sequence (DNA): TGTGCCAGCAGCGGTCACGGGAGTATCGCCGGGGAGCTGTTTTTT.

This rearrangement joins TRBV30 to TRBJ1-2; a possible D gene is TRBD1 (5 bases). The CDR3 runs 14 residues. Per germline, CDR1 GTSNPN and CDR2 SVGIG (reference sequence). V was trimmed by 3 bases and J by 8 bases, leaving 19 bases between them. The CDR3 loop is CAWSSAGAKRGYTF. The CDR3 DNA reads as TGTGCCTGGAGCAGCGCCGGGGCCAAGAGGGGCTACACCTTC.

This chain connects TRBV18 to TRBJ1-1, with no clear D. The CDR3 covers 15 residues. Germline-derived CDR1 and CDR2 are KGHSH and LQKENI. Trimming pared 1 base from V and 6 bases from J, leaving 15 bases between. CDR3 in DNA: TGTGCCAGCTCACCACAAGGCTCGGGATTGGCTGAAGCTTTCTTT. It specifies CASSPQGSGLAEAFF.

This chain joins TRBV19 and TRBJ1-2, with D unclear. CDR1 is LNHDA, CDR2 SQIVND, per germline (reference sequence). The ends were cut back, 3 bases at V and 4 bases at J, with 15 bases in the middle. The CDR3 loop spans 15 amino acids. The CDR3: CASSIVGRRTYGYTF. The CDR3 region has the DNA TGTGCCAGTAGTATCGTTGGCAGGAGGACCTATGGCTACACCTTC.

The chain combines TRBV7-9 with TRBJ1-4, with 9 bases fitting TRBD1. CDR1 and CDR2 from the germline V gene are SEHNR and FQNEAQ (reference sequence). V gave up 5 bases and J gave up 4 bases; unmatched junction bases: 8. CDR3 size: 16 residues. The CDR3 DNA reads as TGTGCCAGCAGCACCTCCGGGACAGGGCGTAATGAAAAACTGTTTTTT. Translating gives CASSTSGTGRNEKLFF.

This rearrangement joins TRBV19 to TRBJ1-5; 8 bases align to TRBD1. The length of the CDR3 is 16 residues. Trimming took 6 bases from V and 7 from J; bases not matched to a gene: 14. Germline V CDR1 and CDR2: LNHDA, SQIVND (reference sequence). CDR3 coding DNA: TGTGCCAGTAGGAAACCAGGGGGCCTAGCGGGACAGCCCCAGCATTTT. Encoded protein: CASRKPGGLAGQPQHF.

With respect to this clone: One junction end disagrees with the germline gene, perhaps due to a read error. The chain links TRBV6-1 to TRBJ1-1; TRBD1 aligns across 12 bases. This CDR3 region has 13 residues. Germline CDR1 reads MNHNS; CDR2 reads SASEGT. The CDR3 reads CASSDGTGGQALF. CDR3 DNA sequence: TGTGCCAGCAGTGACGGGACAGGGGGCCAGGCGCTCTTT.

This clone was found once. The chain carries TRBV19 and TRBJ1-6; D is unclear. Germline assignment: CDR1 LNHDA and CDR2 SQIVND (reference sequence). The CDR3 runs to 14 residues. Deletions cut 3 bases from V and 9 bases from J, with 12 bases between. The CDR3 loop reads CASSISVGSSPLHF. Written as DNA, the CDR3 is TGTGCCAGTAGTATTAGCGTGGGGAGTTCACCCCTCCACTTT. Drawing the rest from reference TRBV19 and TRBJ1-6, the complete variable domain is DGGITQSPKYLFRKEGQNVTLSCEQNLNHDAMYWYRQDPGQGLRLIYYSQIVNDFQKGDIAEGYSVSREKKESFPLTVTSAQKNPTAFYLCASSISVGSSPLHFGNGTRLTVT.

Here the CDR3 DNA reads TGTGCCATCAGTGAGTCTACAGAAATAGGCTACACCTTC. It encodes CAISESTEIGYTF. The gene calls are TRBV10-3 and TRBJ1-2; D gene unclear. This CDR3 contains 13 residues. Per the germline V gene, CDR1 is ENHRY and CDR2 is SYGVKD. V lost 0 bases to trimming and J lost 8 bases, with 10 bases between them.

The rearrangement uses TRBV19 and TRBJ2-1; no firm D call. This CDR3 has 14 residues. Germline V gene data show CDR1 as LNHDA and CDR2 as SQIVND (reference sequence). V was trimmed by 5 bases and J by 6 bases, leaving 14 bases between them. The CDR3 DNA reads as TGTGCCAGTAGTCCTCCGGAGCTCGTCAATGAGCAGTTCTTC. It translates to CASSPPELVNEQFF.

This chain connects TRBV29-1 to TRBJ1-1, with D perhaps matching TRBD1 (5 bases). The V end lost 8 bases, the J end lost 1 base, and 11 bases lay between the germline ends. The length of the CDR3 is 12 residues. The V gene's germline CDR1 is SQVTM and CDR2 ANQGSEA. CDR3 coding DNA: TGCAGCTCAGGGCAGGGGAACACTGAAGCTTTCTTT. It translates to CSSGQGNTEAFF.

The V call is TRBV10-2, the J call TRBJ2-3, with a possible D match to TRBD2 (7 bases). Germline V gives CDR1 WSHSY, CDR2 SAAADI. Trimming removed 3 bases from V and 2 bases from J, with 15 bases in between. The CDR3 consists of 16 residues. CDR3 residues: CASSEAWGGDTDTQYF. CDR3 in DNA: TGCGCCAGCAGTGAAGCCTGGGGGGGCGACACAGATACGCAGTATTTT.

The CDR3 DNA follows: TGCAGCGTTGAGGGGGGCCTCACGAGCTCCTACAATGAGCAGTTCTTC. Amino acid sequence: CSVEGGLTSSYNEQFF. The chain links TRBV29-1 to TRBJ2-1; D could derive from TRBD1 or TRBD2 (6 bases each). This CDR3 comprises 16 residues. Per the germline V gene, CDR1 is SQVTM and CDR2 is ANQGSEA. V dropped 3 bases and J dropped 0 bases, with 15 bases sitting between them.

The chain uses TRBV28 and TRBJ2-1; 9 bases are a match to TRBD2. The CDR3 runs 17 residues. Germline V gives CDR1 MDHEN, CDR2 SYDVKM. The V segment lost 2 bases and the J segment 4 bases; nucleotides outside the gene matches: 9. CDR3 nucleotides: TGTGCCAGCAGTTTACAGCGACTAGCGGATAGATACAATGAGCAGTTCTTC. This translates into CASSLQRLADRYNEQFF.

This chain uses TRBV6-6 with TRBJ2-1; 8 bases map to TRBD1. The V gene end was trimmed by 2 bases and the J gene end by 10 bases; junction bases not matched to a gene: 7. CDR1 MNHNY and CDR2 SVGAGI come from the germline V gene (reference sequence). The CDR3 has 14 amino acids. The CDR3 nucleotides read TGTGCCAGCAGTTACAGCGGAACAGGGGGAGAGCAGTTCTTC. This translates into CASSYSGTGGEQFF.

This rearrangement joins TRBV6-2 or TRBV6-3 to TRBJ1-2; the D is unclear. Germline lookup yields CDR1 MNHEY and CDR2 SVGEGT. The CDR3 sequence is 11 residues long. Trimming stripped 4 bases from V and 5 bases from J, with 5 bases between. CDR3 in amino acids: CASSFLYGYTF. CDR3 nucleotide sequence: TGTGCCAGCAGTTTTCTTTATGGCTACACCTTC.